Presented here are 11 T cell receptor beta chains from one specimen sequenced in a study of control samples from healthy donors and cancer patients. Only in-frame clones appear in the TCRdb table, and some are missing; sequencing was by immunoSEQ multiplex PCR. The profile shows 64,000 or so clones, 92% of them singletons. Sequences were obtained from PBMCs. These receptors originate from a man aged 40-55 years with colorectal cancer.

The rearrangement joins TRBV9 to TRBJ1-3; 8 bases are shared with TRBD1. Germline lookup yields CDR1 SGDLS and CDR2 YYNGEE. The CDR3 length is 16 residues. The V gene end was trimmed by 0 bases and the J gene end by 3 bases; junction bases not matched to a gene: 5. CDR3 protein: CASSVGGTGGGNTIYF. The CDR3 DNA reads TGTGCCAGCAGCGTAGGTGGGACAGGAGGTGGAAACACCATATATTTT.

The rearrangement links TRBV5-6 to TRBJ1-6, with 7 nucleotides matching TRBD1. This CDR3 contains 15 residues. Per the germline V gene, CDR1 is SGHDT and CDR2 is YYEEEE. The V gene end was trimmed by 4 bases and the J gene end by 5 bases; junction bases not matched to a gene: 6. The CDR3 loop is CASSTGTANNSPLHF. The CDR3 nucleotides read TGTGCCAGCAGCACCGGGACAGCAAATAATTCACCCCTCCACTTT.

This clone has a single count. This chain connects TRBV6-4 to TRBJ1-1; D uncertain. The length of the CDR3 is 13 residues. Trimming removed 4 bases at V and 1 base at J, with 7 bases between. Germline-derived CDR1 and CDR2 are MRHNA and SNTAGT. Here the CDR3 DNA reads TGTGCCAGCAGTGTCCGGGAGAACACTGAAGCTTTCTTT. Residues: CASSVRENTEAFF.

This chain uses TRBV9 with TRBJ1-2, with no clear D. The V and J ends lost 0 bases and 4 bases respectively, with 7 bases between them. The CDR3 runs 13 residues. Germline V gene sequence: CDR1 SGDLS, CDR2 YYNGEE. Here the CDR3 reads CASSVGQFYGYTF. The CDR3, as DNA: TGTGCCAGCAGCGTAGGGCAGTTCTATGGCTACACCTTC.

The rearrangement links TRBV6-5 to TRBJ1-6, with no clear D. Germline CDR1 MNHEY, CDR2 SVGAGI. The V end lost 0 bases, the J end lost 10 bases, and 16 bases lay between the germline ends. CDR3 length equals 16 residues. The CDR3 bases are TGTGCCAGCAGTTACTCGCTGGGAAACAGTGTGTCACCCCTCCACTTT. Residues: CASSYSLGNSVSPLHF.

The chain combines TRBV7-9 with TRBJ1-6, with D possibly being TRBD1 (5 bases). The V gene lost 2 bases and the J gene lost 13 bases, with 12 bases spanning the gap. This CDR3 is 13 amino acids long. From germline, CDR1 is SEHNR and CDR2 FQNEAQ (reference sequence). CDR3 sequence: CASSLTPGGPLHF. DNA for the CDR3: TGTGCCAGCAGCTTAACCCCCGGGGGGCCCCTCCACTTT.

The chain recombines TRBV5-6 with TRBJ2-1; D not certain. Germline V lookup: CDR1 SGHDT, CDR2 YYEEEE. CDR3 length equals 12 residues. Trimming stripped 5 bases from V and 6 bases from J, with 9 bases between. The chain's CDR3 is CASRRGLNEQFF. The CDR3 bases are TGTGCCAGCAGACGTGGCCTCAATGAGCAGTTCTTC.

DNA of the CDR3: TGTGCCAGCAGCTTGAATAGAGATAATGAAAAACTGTTTTTT. As protein: CASSLNRDNEKLFF. V gene TRBV7-2 combines with J gene TRBJ1-4; D not certain. CDR1 and CDR2 (germline): SGHTA, FQGNSA. The length of the CDR3 is 14 residues. The V gene lost 3 bases and the J gene lost 4 bases, with 9 bases spanning the gap.

This chain joins TRBV19 and TRBJ2-1; the D is unclear. Germline CDR1 is LNHDA and CDR2 is SQIVND (reference sequence). The length of the CDR3 is 14 residues. Between the trimmed V and J ends, which lost 2 bases and 1 base, there was a span of 6 bases. The CDR3 reads CASSIRLSYNEQFF. The CDR3 region has the DNA TGTGCCAGTAGTATAAGGCTGTCCTACAATGAGCAGTTCTTC.

The chain couples TRBV27 to TRBJ1-2, with 9 bases matching TRBD1. After removal of 6 bases from V and 4 bases from J, the junction contained 6 bases not matched to a gene. CDR3 length: 14 amino acids. Germline V gives CDR1 MNHEY, CDR2 SMNVEV (reference sequence). The CDR3 DNA follows: TGTGCCAGCAGAGAAACAGGGGGCATCTATGGCTACACCTTC. Protein sequence: CASRETGGIYGYTF.

The chain combines TRBV11-2 with TRBJ1-2; unclear D gene. The CDR3 is 13 residues long. Germline V gives CDR1 SGHAT, CDR2 FQNNGV. With 3 bases removed from V and 1 base from J, the gap between germline ends came to 6 bases. CDR3 protein: CASSFNRNYGYTF. DNA for the CDR3: TGTGCCAGCAGCTTCAATCGTAACTATGGCTACACCTTC.